Below are 17 T cell receptor beta chains sequenced from a single sample in a study of T cell responses to AZD1222 COVID-19 vaccine. TCRdb keeps only in-frame clones here, not all; method: immunoSEQ multiplex PCR. The top ten clones hold around 1.3% of a sample with about 160,000 clones, around 94% of them seen once. Sequenced here: peripheral blood, sampled on day 0 of AZD1222 vaccination. These TCRs come from an adult in good health.

The CDR3 coding sequence is TGTGCCAGCAGCCAAGGAGGGAGAGGAGACAATGAGCAGTTCTTC. The encoded protein is CASSQGGRGDNEQFF. V gene TRBV3-1 (or the pseudogene TRBV3-2) combines with J gene TRBJ2-1, with D possibly matching TRBD2 (5 bases). This CDR3 has 15 residues. Per germline, CDR1 LGHDT and CDR2 YNNKEL (reference sequence). Trimming stripped 1 base from V and 5 bases from J, with 12 bases between.

The chain employs TRBV10-3 and TRBJ1-1, with D possibly being TRBD1 (5 bases). Germline-derived CDR1 and CDR2 are ENHRY and SYGVKD. The ends were cut back, 5 bases at V and 5 bases at J, with 12 bases in the middle. The CDR3 has 13 residues. CDR3 amino acids: CAISREGDTEAFF. As DNA, the CDR3 is TGTGCCATCAGTAGAGAAGGGGATACTGAAGCTTTCTTT.

The rearrangement joins TRBV5-6 to TRBJ2-3, with 7 bases that match TRBD2. V dropped 1 base and J dropped 2; count of bases not matched to a gene: 10. Germline V CDR1 and CDR2: SGHDT, YYEEEE. The CDR3 is 17 amino acids. CDR3: CASSLYGNGRTTDTQYF. CDR3 nucleotides: TGTGCCAGCAGCTTGTATGGAAACGGGAGGACCACAGATACGCAGTATTTT.

The rearrangement joins TRBV11-2 to TRBJ2-2; D gene uncertain. CDR1 is SGHAT and CDR2 is FQNNGV in the germline V gene. The CDR3 spans 17 residues. Trimming took off 0 bases at V and 1 base at J, with 12 bases between the two ends. CDR3 DNA sequence: TGTGCCAGCAGCTTAGATGTGGCAGCGCAGAACACCGGGGAGCTGTTTTTT. Its protein is CASSLDVAAQNTGELFF.

V usage is TRBV27 and J usage is TRBJ2-5; no definite D call. CDR1 and CDR2 from the germline V gene are MNHEY and SMNVEV (reference sequence). Trimming shortened V by 8 bases and J by 0 bases, and 13 bases separated the two germline ends. The CDR3 totals 14 residues. In DNA, the CDR3 is TGTGCCAGCGGCCCGCTTAGGTACCAAGAGACCCAGTACTTC. It is translated as CASGPLRYQETQYF.

The chain joins TRBV5-6 to TRBJ2-2, with 12 positions matching TRBD1. Germline V gene lookup returns CDR1 SGHDT and CDR2 YYEEEE. V lost 6 bases to trimming and J lost 10 bases; unmatched junction nucleotides: 7. The length of the CDR3 is 14 residues. The CDR3 bases are TGTGCCAGCAACTCGGGACAGGGGGCCGAGGAGCTGTTTTTT. This codes for CASNSGQGAEELFF.

CDR3: CASSQDRLRGLGGYTF. For the CDR3, the DNA is TGTGCCAGCAGCCAAGATCGTTTGCGGGGACTTGGTGGCTACACCTTC. The chain employs TRBV3-1 (or the pseudogene TRBV3-2) and TRBJ1-2; D perhaps matches TRBD1 (5 bases). This CDR3 has 16 residues. Trimming shortened V by 0 bases and J by 7 bases, and 18 bases separated the two germline ends. Germline CDR1 is LGHDT and CDR2 is YNNKEL (reference sequence).

The chain recombines TRBV24-1 with TRBJ2-2, with TRBD1 matching 8 bases. Germline assignment: CDR1 KGHDR and CDR2 SFDVKD. The CDR3 is 16 amino acids. With V trimmed by 2 bases and J by 3 bases, 4 bases remained unmatched. The CDR3 reads CATSDSMTGDTGELFF. The CDR3 nucleotides are TGTGCCACCAGTGATTCGATGACAGGGGACACCGGGGAGCTGTTTTTT.

The rearrangement joins TRBV3-1 (or the pseudogene TRBV3-2) to TRBJ1-1, with 7 bases matching TRBD1. V lost 5 bases and J lost 3; bases outside the gene matches: 6. CDR3 size: 14 residues. Looked up from germline, CDR1 is LGHDT and CDR2 is YNNKEL (reference sequence). This chain's CDR3 is CASSYHRGYTEAFF. The CDR3 nucleotides read TGTGCCAGCAGCTACCACAGGGGTTACACTGAAGCTTTCTTT.

The chain joins TRBV9 to TRBJ2-4, with D perhaps matching TRBD1 or TRBD2 (5 bases each). Germline loops: CDR1 SGDLS, CDR2 YYNGEE. The CDR3 is made up of 16 amino acids. Trimming shortened V by 4 bases and J by 7 bases, and 21 bases separated the two germline ends. This chain's CDR3 is CASSPTMGDKGNIQYF. The CDR3 bases are TGTGCCAGCAGCCCTACCATGGGGGATAAAGGGAACATTCAGTACTTC.

This rearrangement joins TRBV27 to TRBJ1-1; D ambiguous. Looked up from germline, CDR1 is MNHEY and CDR2 is SMNVEV (reference sequence). The CDR3 has 13 amino acids. The V end was cut by 7 bases, the J end by 2 bases, with 11 bases between. CDR3 sequence (DNA): TGTGCCAGCAAGGAACACGACAACACTGAAGCTTTCTTT. Protein product: CASKEHDNTEAFF.

J is TRBJ2-2 and V is TRBV10-1, with a weak D call TRBD1 (10 bases). The CDR3 is 18 amino acids. The V gene lost 6 bases and the J gene lost 9 bases, with 29 bases spanning the gap. The germline V gene has CDR1 WNHNN and CDR2 SYGVQD (reference sequence). In nucleotides, the CDR3 is TGCGCCAGCAGCGCCGCGGGAGGGCCGGGACAGGGGATCCGGGAGCTGTTTTTT. Translating gives CASSAAGGPGQGIRELFF.

The chain has TRBV5-4 and TRBJ1-2; 11 positions match TRBD1. Germline V gene data show CDR1 as SGHNT and CDR2 as YYREEE (reference sequence). V gave up 5 bases and J gave up 3 bases; unmatched junction bases: 6. The CDR3 extends over 15 amino acids. The CDR3 protein is CASRKGTGGDYGYTF. The CDR3 DNA reads as TGTGCCAGCAGAAAAGGGACAGGGGGTGACTATGGCTACACCTTC.

V gene TRBV7-8 combines with J gene TRBJ1-2; D ambiguous. This CDR3 has 16 amino acids. The germline V and J ends were trimmed by 5 bases and 6 bases, with 22 bases remaining between them. Germline CDR1 SGHVS, CDR2 FQNEAQ. The CDR3 region is CASSLPRSARRNGYTF. The CDR3 DNA is TGTGCCAGCAGCCTCCCACGGTCAGCTCGAAGGAATGGCTACACCTTC.

This chain joins TRBV29-1 and TRBJ2-1; D is uncertain. CDR3 length equals 14 residues. Trimming left V 5 bases short and J 0 bases short, with 11 bases between. Germline lookup yields CDR1 SQVTM and CDR2 ANQGSEA. CDR3 coding DNA: TGCAGCGTTCCTTTGACCAGCTCCTACAATGAGCAGTTCTTC. It yields the protein CSVPLTSSYNEQFF.

About this clone itself: It is unclear where the CDR3 begins or ends on the DNA, so no DNA is shown, and the CDR3 is as TCRdb lists it. This rearrangement joins TRBV6-5 to TRBJ1-1; the table's TRBD1 call for D was not verified on the DNA. Germline assignment: CDR1 MNHEY and CDR2 SVGAGI. The CDR3 region is 13 residues in length, termini included. The CDR3 protein is CASILAENTEAFF.

The chain joins TRBV7-9 to TRBJ1-1, with D perhaps TRBD1 (6 bases). V lost 7 bases to trimming and J lost 2 bases, with 11 bases between them. The germline V gene encodes CDR1 SEHNR and CDR2 FQNEAQ (reference sequence). The CDR3 has 13 residues. The CDR3 spells CASTVRGNTEAFF. CDR3 nucleotides: TGTGCCAGCACCGTCAGGGGTAACACTGAAGCTTTCTTT.